The 20 T cell receptor beta chains given below trace back to one sample, sequenced in a study of post-analysis software for immune sequencing data. The antigens of these receptors remain unknown. Regarding the study as a whole: Four or five TRBV segments were more frequent in patients than controls; TRBV5-6, TRBV5-1 and TRBV20-1 belonged to this group.

Included in the TCR beta cDNA libraries were unique molecular identifiers. TCRdb called the PCR reads again in MiXCR, with one record for every CDR3 protein. Of approximately 360,000 distinct CDR3 sequences in the sample, about a third were seen once. The sequencing input was blood. All receptors derive from a girl between 10 and 17 years old with multiple sclerosis.

Only a few counts were recorded for this clonotype. The rearrangement joins TRBV4-1 to TRBJ1-5; the D gene is possibly TRBD1 (6 bases). CDR3 size: 17 residues. Germline-derived CDR1 and CDR2 are MGHRA and YSYEKL. Trimming took off 0 bases at V and 0 bases at J, with 12 bases between the two ends. CDR3: CASSQDGGHHSNQPQHF. DNA of the CDR3: TGCGCCAGCAGCCAAGATGGGGGACACCATAGCAATCAGCCCCAGCATTTT.

Only a few counts were recorded for this clonotype. J is TRBJ1-6 and V is TRBV25-1; TRBD1 agrees at 12 bases. Germline CDR1 is MGHDK and CDR2 is SYGVNS. With 1 base clipped from V and 8 bases from J, the junction kept 6 bases outside the gene matches. This CDR3 is built from 17 residues. In DNA form, the CDR3 reads TGTGCCAGCAGTGAATTGGGGGGACAGGGGGCAGATTCACCCCTCCACTTT. The encoded protein is CASSELGGQGADSPLHF.

This clonotype was observed a few times. The V call is TRBV7-9, the J call TRBJ2-4, with D possibly TRBD1 on 5 matching bases. The DNA end favors TRBJ2-7, so the J call may be wrong. The CDR3 runs to 14 residues. Germline values: CDR1 SEHNR, CDR2 FQNEAQ (reference sequence). CDR3 in amino acids: CASSLEPGKNEQYF. The CDR3 nucleotides are TGTGCCAGCAGCCTCGAGCCAGGGAAGAACGAGCAGTACTTC.

The V call is TRBV28, the J call TRBJ1-4; D unresolved. Trimming pared 4 bases from V and 7 bases from J, leaving 7 bases between. From germline, CDR1 is MDHEN and CDR2 SYDVKM. The CDR3 consists of 12 residues. The CDR3 is CASSSYAEKLFF. CDR3 nucleotides: TGTGCCAGCAGTTCCTACGCTGAAAAACTGTTTTTT.

This clonotype showed up just a few times. The V call is TRBV4-1, the J call TRBJ2-3, with 9 bases aligning to TRBD2. The germline gives CDR1 MGHRA, CDR2 YSYEKL. V shed 0 bases, J shed 2 bases, and the junction held 9 bases outside the gene matches. The CDR3 length is 18 residues. CDR3 sequence reads: CASSQDRWAGGSTDTQYF. For the CDR3, the DNA is TGCGCCAGCAGCCAAGACAGATGGGCGGGGGGGTCCACAGATACGCAGTATTTT.

This clonotype was detected a few times. V is TRBV7-3 and J is TRBJ2-5; TRBD1 is a possible D gene (5 bases). CDR1 is SGHTA and CDR2 is FQGTGA in the germline V gene. The CDR3 contains 14 residues. Trimming stripped 3 bases from V and 5 bases from J, with 13 bases between. CDR3 sequence: CASSLMGPGETQYF. The CDR3 nucleotides read TGTGCCAGCAGCTTGATGGGTCCAGGGGAGACCCAGTACTTC.

The rearrangement joins TRBV6-2 or TRBV6-3 to TRBJ2-3, with TRBD2 matching 10 bases. Looked up from germline, CDR1 is MNHEY and CDR2 is SVGEGT. Losses at the gene ends were 10 bases for V and 0 bases for J; bases not matched to a gene: 7. The CDR3 totals 15 residues. For the CDR3, the DNA is TGTGCCACGACTAGCGGGTACGGAAGCACAGATACGCAGTATTTT. Translation: CATTSGYGSTDTQYF.

This clonotype has a handful of counts. V usage is TRBV10-2 and J usage is TRBJ2-3; D is uncertain. The CDR3 totals 15 residues. V lost 2 bases and J lost 2, with 11 bases in between. CDR1 and CDR2 (germline): WSHSY, SAAADI. The CDR3 DNA sequence: TGCGCCAGCAGTGAGGACCTTACATACACAGATACGCAGTATTTT. Residues: CASSEDLTYTDTQYF.

This clonotype has a count of ten or more. This chain joins TRBV5-1 and TRBJ2-1; no definite D call. V lost 3 bases to trimming and J lost 6 bases, with 7 bases between them. The CDR3 is 12 amino acids. CDR1 and CDR2 (germline): SGHRS, YFSETQ. CDR3 residues: CASSSQFNEQFF. DNA for the CDR3: TGCGCCAGCAGCTCGCAATTCAATGAGCAGTTCTTC. Together with reference TRBV5-1 and TRBJ2-1, the CDR3 gives the full variable domain: KAGVTQTPRYLIKTRGQQVTLSCSPISGHRSVSWYQQTPGQGLQFLFEYFSETQRNKGNFPGRFSGRQFSNSRSEMNVSTLELGDSALYLCASSSQFNEQFFGPGTRLTVL.

The chain employs TRBV28 and TRBJ2-3, with 8 bases matching TRBD1. This CDR3 spans 17 amino acids. Germline V gene data show CDR1 as MDHEN and CDR2 as SYDVKM. V shed 3 bases and J 3 bases; nucleotides not matched to a gene: 11. The CDR3 loop reads CASSLGTGTGLTDTQYF. The CDR3 bases are TGTGCCAGCAGTTTGGGTACCGGGACAGGCCTGACAGATACGCAGTATTTT. Supplemented by reference TRBV28 and TRBJ2-3, the full variable domain reads DVKVTQSSRYLVKRTGEKVFLECVQDMDHENMFWYRQDPGLGLRLIYFSYDVKMKEKGDIPEGYSVSREKKERFSLILESASTNQTSMYLCASSLGTGTGLTDTQYFGPGTRLTVL.

The rearrangement joins TRBV12-3 or TRBV12-4 to TRBJ2-7, with D perhaps assigned TRBD1 or TRBD2 (5 bases each). The CDR3 is 15 amino acids. The V end lost 6 bases, the J end lost 3 bases, and 18 bases lay between the germline ends. In DNA, the CDR3 is TGTGCCAGCAGCCCTCCTCAGCGGACATTCTACGAGCAGTACTTC. Translation: CASSPPQRTFYEQYF.

V gene TRBV4-3 combines with J gene TRBJ1-4; D is uncertain. Trimming removed 1 base from V and 0 bases from J, with 12 bases in between. The CDR3 is made up of 17 amino acids. The V gene's germline CDR1 is LGHNA and CDR2 YSLEER. CDR3 in amino acids: CASSQGPIGATNEKLFF. CDR3 sequence (DNA): TGCGCCAGCAGCCAAGGTCCTATTGGGGCAACTAATGAAAAACTGTTTTTT.

This sequence joins TRBV5-4 and TRBJ2-3, with TRBD1 as a possible D gene (6 bases). Deletions cut 3 bases from V and 7 bases from J, with 12 bases between. The V gene's germline CDR1 is SGHNT and CDR2 YYREEE (reference sequence). The CDR3 sequence is 13 residues long. The CDR3 protein is CASSSTGTNTQYF. CDR3 nucleotides: TGTGCCAGCAGCTCGACTGGGACAAATACGCAGTATTTT.

The chain recombines TRBV7-9 with TRBJ1-1; a possible D gene is TRBD1 (5 bases). V was shortened by 5 bases and J by 7 bases, with 8 bases between the two germline ends. The germline gives CDR1 SEHNR, CDR2 FQNEAQ (reference sequence). This CDR3 comprises 11 residues. The CDR3 sequence is CASSRDGEAFF. The CDR3 coding sequence is TGTGCCAGCAGCCGGGACGGTGAAGCTTTCTTT.

This clonotype has just a few counts. The chain couples TRBV12-3 or TRBV12-4 to TRBJ2-5; tentatively, D is TRBD1 or TRBD2 (6 bases each). The CDR3 extends over 16 amino acids. The V gene lost 1 base and the J gene lost 3 bases, with 15 bases spanning the gap. CDR3 coding DNA: TGTGCCAGCAGTTTAGAGGGGGGACGAGGAGAAGAGACCCAGTACTTC. Protein product: CASSLEGGRGEETQYF.

In this sample, this clonotype turned up a few times. This chain connects TRBV27 to TRBJ2-7; 8 positions agree with TRBD1. This CDR3 is built from 11 residues. From germline, CDR1 is MNHEY and CDR2 SMNVEV (reference sequence). Trimming took 7 bases from V and 12 from J; bases not matched to a gene: 8. The CDR3: CASNQGAKLYF. CDR3 DNA: TGTGCCAGCAACCAGGGGGCAAAACTGTACTTC.

The rearrangement joins TRBV6-2 or TRBV6-3 to TRBJ1-5; D is unresolved. The V gene's germline CDR1 is MNHEY and CDR2 SVGEGT. V lost 2 bases and J lost 9, with 8 bases in between. The CDR3 is made up of 12 amino acids. The CDR3 nucleotides read TGTGCCAGCAGTTACGCCTCTGGGCCCCAGCATTTT. Encoded protein: CASSYASGPQHF.

The chain has TRBV5-6 and TRBJ2-1; D is ambiguous. CDR1 is SGHDT, CDR2 YYEEEE, per germline. The CDR3 has 14 residues. V lost 4 bases and J 5 bases, leaving 13 bases between the germline ends. The CDR3: CASSRRWSHNEQFF. The CDR3, as DNA: TGTGCCAGCAGCCGCAGATGGAGCCACAATGAGCAGTTCTTC.

V is TRBV18 and J is TRBJ2-2, with TRBD2 matching 8 bases. Trimming removed 0 bases from V and 1 base from J; junction bases left unmatched: 1. CDR1 KGHSH and CDR2 LQKENI come from the germline V gene. CDR3 length: 16 amino acids. DNA of the CDR3: TGTGCCAGCTCACCACCAAGCGGGGGGAACACCGGGGAGCTGTTTTTT. Amino acid sequence: CASSPPSGGNTGELFF.

This clonotype was seen more than once but under ten times. The gene calls are TRBV28 and TRBJ2-5, with D tentatively TRBD2 (5 bases). Trimming took off 3 bases at V and 4 bases at J, with 12 bases between the two ends. Germline CDR1 is MDHEN and CDR2 is SYDVKM. The CDR3 runs to 14 residues. CDR3 DNA: TGTGCCAGCAGTTTCCGGACTGGCGGAGAGACCCAGTACTTC. Protein: CASSFRTGGETQYF.